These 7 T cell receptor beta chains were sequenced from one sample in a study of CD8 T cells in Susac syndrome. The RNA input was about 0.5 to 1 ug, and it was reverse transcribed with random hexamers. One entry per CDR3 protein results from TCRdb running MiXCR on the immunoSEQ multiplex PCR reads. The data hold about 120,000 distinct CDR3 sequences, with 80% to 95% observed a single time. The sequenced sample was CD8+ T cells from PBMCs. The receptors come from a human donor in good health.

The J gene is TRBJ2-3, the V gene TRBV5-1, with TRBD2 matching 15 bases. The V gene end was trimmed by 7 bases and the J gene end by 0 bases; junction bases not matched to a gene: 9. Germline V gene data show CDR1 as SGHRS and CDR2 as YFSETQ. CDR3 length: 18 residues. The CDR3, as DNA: TGCGCCAGCGCTACTGGGACTAGCGGGAGGCTGAGCACAGATACGCAGTATTTT. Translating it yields CASATGTSGRLSTDTQYF.

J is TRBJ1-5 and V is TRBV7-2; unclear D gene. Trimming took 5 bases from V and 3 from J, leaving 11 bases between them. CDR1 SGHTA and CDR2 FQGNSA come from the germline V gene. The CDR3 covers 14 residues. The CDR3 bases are TGTGCCAGCAGCCCTAACAGTAACAATCAGCCCCAGCATTTT. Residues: CASSPNSNNQPQHF.

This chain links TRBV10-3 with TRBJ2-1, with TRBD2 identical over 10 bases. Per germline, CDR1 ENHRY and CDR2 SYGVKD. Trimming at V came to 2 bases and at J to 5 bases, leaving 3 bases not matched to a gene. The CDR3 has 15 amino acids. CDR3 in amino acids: CAISERLAGDNEQFF. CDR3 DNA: TGTGCCATCAGTGAGCGTCTAGCGGGAGACAATGAGCAGTTCTTC.

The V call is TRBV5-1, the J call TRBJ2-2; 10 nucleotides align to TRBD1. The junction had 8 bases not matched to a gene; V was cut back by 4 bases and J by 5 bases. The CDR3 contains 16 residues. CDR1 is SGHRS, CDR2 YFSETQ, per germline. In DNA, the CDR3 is TGCGCCAGCAGCCTAACGGGACAGGGGTCTACCGGGGAGCTGTTTTTT. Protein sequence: CASSLTGQGSTGELFF.

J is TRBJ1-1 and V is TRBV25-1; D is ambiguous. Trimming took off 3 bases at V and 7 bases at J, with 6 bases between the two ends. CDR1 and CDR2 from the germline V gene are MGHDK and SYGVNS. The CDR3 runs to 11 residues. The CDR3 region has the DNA TGTGCCAGCAGTGAGAAGAGTGAAGCTTTCTTT. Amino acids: CASSEKSEAFF.

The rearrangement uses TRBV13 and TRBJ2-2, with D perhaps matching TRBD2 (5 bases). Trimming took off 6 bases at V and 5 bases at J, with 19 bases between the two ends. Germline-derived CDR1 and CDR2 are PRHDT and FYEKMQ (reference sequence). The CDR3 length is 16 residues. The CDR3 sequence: CASRPILAEETGELFF. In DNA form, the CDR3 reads TGTGCCAGCAGACCCATCCTAGCTGAGGAAACCGGGGAGCTGTTTTTT. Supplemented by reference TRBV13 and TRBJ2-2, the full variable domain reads AAGVIQSPRHLIKEKRETATLKCYPIPRHDTVYWYQQGPGQDPQFLISFYEKMQSDKGSIPDRFSAQQFSDYHSELNMSSLELGDSALYFCASRPILAEETGELFFGEGSRLTVL.

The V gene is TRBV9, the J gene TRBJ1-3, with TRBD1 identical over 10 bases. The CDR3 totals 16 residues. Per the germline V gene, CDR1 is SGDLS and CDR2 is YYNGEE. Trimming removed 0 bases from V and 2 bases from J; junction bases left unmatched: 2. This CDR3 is CASSVGGTGAGNTIYF. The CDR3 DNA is TGTGCCAGCAGCGTAGGAGGGACAGGGGCTGGAAACACCATATATTTT.